This T cell receptor beta chain appears in the sequencing data of a study of glioma-infiltrating T cells after dendritic cell vaccination. About the research overall: Samples are from glioblastoma patients in Phase I and II dendritic cell vaccine trials. Study observations and caveats: No direct clonality-survival link was found; a diverse polyclonal response may matter.

Only in-frame clones appear in the TCRdb table, and some are missing; sequencing was by immunoSEQ multiplex PCR. This sample yields fewer than 110,000 clones, of which roughly 76% are seen a single time; over 9.5% belongs to the top ten. In the case of this clone: Its antigen remains unknown.

This CDR3 has 15 amino acids. The sequence came from a human donor with glioblastoma. The source material was blood, sampled before dendritic cell vaccination. The chain joins TRBV21-1 to TRBJ1-5; no check of the table's D call, TRBD1, against the DNA was made. TRBV21-1 is flagged as a pseudogene. The CDR3 spells CASSNARAGNQPQHF. CDR3 in DNA: TGTGCCAGCAGCAATGCTCGGGCAGGGAATCAGCCCCAGCATTTT.